These 10 T cell receptor beta chains share one sample of origin, sequenced in a study of neurological immune-mediated disorders. Each CDR3 protein is one row after TCRdb ran MiXCR on the 5' RACE reads. The sample lists some 45,000 distinct CDR3 sequences, less than 15% occurring once. The time point denotes: longitudinal time-point 2. The sample taken for sequencing was PBMCs. These receptors were taken from a male donor with HTLV-1-associated myelopathy (HAM/TSP).

As concerns this clonotype: This may come from a read error, since a much larger clone is one base off. The chain has TRBV2 and TRBJ1-6; unclear D gene. In germline, CDR1 is SNHLY, CDR2 FYNNEI. V shed 2 bases and J shed 11 bases, with 16 bases lying between them. The CDR3 contains 15 residues. CDR3 in amino acids: CASSELRLQNTPLHF. Written as DNA, the CDR3 is TGTGCCAGCAGTGAATTGAGGTTGCAGAATACACCCCTCCACTTT.

This clonotype was counted many times. The chain recombines TRBV5-1 with TRBJ1-1; D possibly corresponds to TRBD1 (6 bases). Germline V gives CDR1 SGHRS, CDR2 YFSETQ. Trimming removed 0 bases at V and 4 bases at J, with 16 bases between. The CDR3 is 16 amino acids. CDR3 sequence (DNA): TGCGCCAGCAGCTTGGAAGCAGGGGCGAGTGGCACTGAAGCTTTCTTT. Translation: CASSLEAGASGTEAFF.

This clonotype has more than one count but fewer than ten. The chain employs TRBV11-3 and TRBJ2-6; no reliable D call. This CDR3 is built from 15 residues. V dropped 2 bases and J dropped 0 bases, with 5 bases sitting between them. The germline CDR1 and CDR2 sequences are SGHNT and YENEEA. CDR3 nucleotide sequence: TGTGCCAGCAGCTTAATGGCCTCTGGGGCCAACGTCCTGACTTTC. Amino acid sequence: CASSLMASGANVLTF. The full variable domain, its missing parts supplied by reference TRBV11-3 and TRBJ2-6, is EAGVVQSPRYKIIEKKQPVAFWCNPISGHNTLYWYLQNLGQGPELLIRYENEEAVDDSQLPKDRFSAERLKGVDSTLKIQPAELGDSAVYLCASSLMASGANVLTFGAGSRLTVL.

In this sample, this clonotype turned up many times. The V call is TRBV5-1, the J call TRBJ2-1; 8 bases are shared with TRBD2. The CDR3 extends over 15 amino acids. Looked up from germline, CDR1 is SGHRS and CDR2 is YFSETQ. J was trimmed by 9 bases and V by 4 bases; bases with no gene match: 12. CDR3 loop: CASSPRTSLGIEQFF. The CDR3 nucleotides are TGCGCCAGCAGCCCCAGGACTAGCCTGGGCATTGAGCAGTTCTTC. Complete variable domain (other parts from reference TRBV5-1 and TRBJ2-1): KAGVTQTPRYLIKTRGQQVTLSCSPISGHRSVSWYQQTPGQGLQFLFEYFSETQRNKGNFPGRFSGRQFSNSRSEMNVSTLELGDSALYLCASSPRTSLGIEQFFGPGTRLTVL.

This clonotype has ten or more counts. This rearrangement joins TRBV5-1 to TRBJ2-3; 10 nucleotides line up with TRBD2. The germline V gene has CDR1 SGHRS and CDR2 YFSETQ. V lost 6 bases and J lost 5; bases outside the gene matches: 3. This CDR3 is 13 amino acids long. The CDR3 nucleotides read TGCGCCAGCACTCGGACTAGCGGAGATACGCAGTATTTT. Protein sequence: CASTRTSGDTQYF.

The chain recombines TRBV5-1 with TRBJ1-6, with D tentatively TRBD1 (5 bases). Germline loops: CDR1 SGHRS, CDR2 YFSETQ. The CDR3 runs 13 residues. The V end was cut by 0 bases, the J end by 10 bases, with 8 bases between. For the CDR3, the DNA is TGCGCCAGCAGCTTGGCAGGGAGGTCACCCCTCCACTTT. Its protein product is CASSLAGRSPLHF.

This clonotype came up many times. J is TRBJ2-7 and V is TRBV5-1; D call uncertain. V was shortened by 0 bases and J by 3 bases, with 13 bases between the two germline ends. The CDR3 is 15 residues long. CDR1 and CDR2 (germline): SGHRS, YFSETQ. Here the CDR3 DNA reads TGCGCCAGCAGCTTGGTAGACGCAGGAGTCTACGAGCAGTACTTC. Translating gives CASSLVDAGVYEQYF.

This clonotype was recorded at least ten times. The V and J genes are TRBV5-5 and TRBJ2-3; possibly TRBD1 for D (5 bases). Germline V lookup: CDR1 SGHKS, CDR2 YYEKEE (reference sequence). With 0 bases removed from V and 3 bases from J, the gap between germline ends came to 8 bases. The CDR3 is 14 amino acids. CDR3 sequence reads: CASSLEGVTDTQYF. In nucleotides, the CDR3 is TGTGCCAGCAGCTTGGAAGGGGTGACAGATACGCAGTATTTT.

This clonotype was counted at least ten times. The V gene is TRBV14, the J gene TRBJ1-2; the D is unclear. Trimming left V 0 bases short and J 8 bases short, with 10 bases between. Germline V gene lookup returns CDR1 SGHDN and CDR2 FVKESK. This CDR3 is 13 amino acids long. In nucleotides, the CDR3 is TGTGCCAGCAGCCAAGATTTCCTCGGCGGCTACACCTTC. Its translation: CASSQDFLGGYTF.

This clonotype was observed many times. This chain joins TRBV20-1 and TRBJ1-2; 11 positions match TRBD1. V was clipped by 6 bases and J by 2 bases; unmatched bases: 8. There are 15 residues in the CDR3. Germline lookup yields CDR1 DFQATT and CDR2 SNEGSKA (reference sequence). CDR3 residues: CSARGQGVSNYGYTF. CDR3 nucleotide sequence: TGCAGTGCGAGGGGACAGGGGGTCTCCAACTATGGCTACACCTTC.